The present entry profiles one TCR beta chain with its context. These data belong to a study of blood T cell repertoires in COVID-19. This table comes from immunoSEQ multiplex PCR, and its TCRdb copy is limited to in-frame clones, with some not included. The sample yields about 180,000 clones, approximately 83% seen once. CDR3 length: 15 residues. The germline V gene has CDR1 SGDLS and CDR2 YYNGEE. Between the trimmed V and J ends, which lost 0 bases and 5 bases, there was a span of 11 bases. The chain couples TRBV9 to TRBJ2-2, with a possible D match to TRBD1 (6 bases). The receptor's source is a human donor with active or convalescent COVID-19. The donor label of this sample is uncertain. The specimen was peripheral blood. In DNA form, the CDR3 reads TGTGCCAGCAGCGTAGGTGGGCAGGGGACCGGGGAGCTGTTTTTT. This sequence encodes CASSVGGQGTGELFF.